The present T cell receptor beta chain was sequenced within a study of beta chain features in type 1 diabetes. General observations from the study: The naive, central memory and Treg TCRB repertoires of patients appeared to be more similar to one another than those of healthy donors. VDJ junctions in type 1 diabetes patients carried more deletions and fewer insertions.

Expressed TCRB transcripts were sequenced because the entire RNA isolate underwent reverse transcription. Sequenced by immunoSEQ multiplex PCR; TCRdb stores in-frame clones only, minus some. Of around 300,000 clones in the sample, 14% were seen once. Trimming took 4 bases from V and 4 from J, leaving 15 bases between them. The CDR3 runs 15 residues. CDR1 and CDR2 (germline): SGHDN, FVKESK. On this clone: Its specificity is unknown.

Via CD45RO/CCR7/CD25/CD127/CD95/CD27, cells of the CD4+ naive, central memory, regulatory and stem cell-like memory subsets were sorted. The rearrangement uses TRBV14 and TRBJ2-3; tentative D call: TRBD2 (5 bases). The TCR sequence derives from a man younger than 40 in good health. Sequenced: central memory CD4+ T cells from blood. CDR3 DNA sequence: TGTGCCAGCAGCCCTATCTTGGCGAGGGCAGATACGCAGTATTTT. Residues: CASSPILARADTQYF.